A single sample is the source of the 12 T cell receptor beta chains below, sequenced in a study of blood T cell repertoires in COVID-19. TCRdb's table, derived via immunoSEQ multiplex PCR, lists solely in-frame clones and lacks some. The profile shows 55,000 to 75,000 clones, around 67% of them singletons. What was sequenced was peripheral blood. The source is a man aged 55-75 years with acute or convalescent COVID-19.

The rearrangement links TRBV14 to TRBJ2-4; the D gene is possibly TRBD1 (6 bases). CDR1 and CDR2 (germline): SGHDN, FVKESK. There are 13 residues in the CDR3. V lost 4 bases and J 8 bases, leaving 12 bases between the germline ends. CDR3 sequence (DNA): TGTGCCAGCAGCCTGGTCGAGGGGGACATTCAGTACTTC. Protein sequence: CASSLVEGDIQYF. Full variable domain (outside the CDR3, taken from reference TRBV14 and TRBJ2-4): EAGVTQFPSHSVIEKGQTVTLRCDPISGHDNLYWYRRVMGKEIKFLLHFVKESKQDESGMPNNRFLAERTGGTYSTLKVQPAELEDSGVYFCASSLVEGDIQYFGAGTRLSVL.

In this sample, this clone turned up once. This chain uses TRBV6-6 with TRBJ2-7; 9 bases line up with TRBD1. This CDR3 spans 13 amino acids. Losses at the gene ends were 5 bases for V and 7 bases for J; bases not matched to a gene: 6. Germline V gene sequence: CDR1 MNHNY, CDR2 SVGAGI (reference sequence). This CDR3 is CASSQQGAREQYV. In DNA, the CDR3 is TGTGCCAGCAGTCAACAGGGGGCGCGGGAGCAGTACGTC.

The rearrangement uses TRBV6-5 and TRBJ2-1; possibly TRBD1 for D (6 bases). The V end was cut by 6 bases, the J end by 0 bases, with 12 bases between. CDR1 MNHEY and CDR2 SVGAGI come from the germline V gene. This CDR3 is 15 amino acids long. CDR3 coding DNA: TGTGCCAGCAGGTCCAGGACAGACTCCTACAATGAGCAGTTCTTC. Protein product: CASRSRTDSYNEQFF.

The gene calls are TRBV30 and TRBJ2-1, with a weak D call TRBD1 (6 bases). Germline values: CDR1 GTSNPN, CDR2 SVGIG (reference sequence). Deletions cut 1 base from V and 5 bases from J, with 6 bases between. The CDR3 consists of 12 residues. The CDR3 nucleotides read TGTGCCTGGAGTGGGGACAACAATGAGCAGTTCTTC. Its translation: CAWSGDNNEQFF.

J is TRBJ1-5 and V is TRBV28; a weak D match, TRBD1 (5 bases). V was pared by 4 bases and J by 1 base, with 14 bases between. The CDR3 extends over 16 amino acids. Germline CDR1 MDHEN, CDR2 SYDVKM. The CDR3 nucleotides are TGTGCCAGCAGTTCTCAGGGTACACTAAGCAATCAGCCCCAGCATTTT. Translating it yields CASSSQGTLSNQPQHF.

The rearrangement uses TRBV6-5 and TRBJ2-5, with D tentatively TRBD1 (5 bases). CDR3 length: 15 amino acids. The V end lost 0 bases, the J end lost 5 bases, and 13 bases lay between the germline ends. CDR1 is MNHEY, CDR2 SVGAGI, per germline. In DNA, the CDR3 is TGTGCCAGCAGTTACTCGATGGGGCATGGGGAGACCCAGTACTTC. It specifies CASSYSMGHGETQYF.

This chain joins TRBV9 and TRBJ1-3; no firm D call. The germline CDR1 and CDR2 sequences are SGDLS and YYNGEE. V dropped 3 bases and J dropped 0 bases, with 7 bases sitting between them. The CDR3 has 14 amino acids. CDR3 sequence: CASSAPSSGNTIYF. The CDR3 DNA reads TGTGCCAGCAGCGCGCCGAGCTCTGGAAACACCATATATTTT.

The V and J genes are TRBV19 and TRBJ2-4; a weak D match, TRBD1 (6 bases). CDR3 length: 14 amino acids. Germline loops: CDR1 LNHDA, CDR2 SQIVND (reference sequence). V lost 5 bases to trimming and J lost 10 bases, with 18 bases between them. CDR3 nucleotide sequence: TGTGCCAGTAGTGTGATCCGGGACCAGGGGATTCAGTACTTC. This translates into CASSVIRDQGIQYF.

The genes are TRBV2 and TRBJ1-5; D ambiguous. The CDR3 spans 15 residues. V was trimmed by 5 bases and J by 1 base, leaving 12 bases between them. CDR1 SNHLY and CDR2 FYNNEI come from the germline V gene. CDR3 protein: CASSSDGGSNQPQHF. The CDR3 nucleotides are TGTGCCAGCAGTTCTGACGGCGGAAGCAATCAGCCCCAGCATTTT.

This sequence joins TRBV6-5 and TRBJ1-6, with D possibly matching TRBD1 (6 bases). Per germline, CDR1 MNHEY and CDR2 SVGAGI. This CDR3 contains 11 residues. Trimming left V 6 bases short and J 15 bases short, with 12 bases between. CDR3 bases: TGTGCCAGCAGAGACAGGTCAAACCTCCACTTT. Residues: CASRDRSNLHF.

This clone was picked up one time. The rearrangement uses TRBV6-5 and TRBJ2-7; D is possibly TRBD2 (6 bases). This CDR3 comprises 15 residues. Germline loops: CDR1 MNHEY, CDR2 SVGAGI. V lost 2 bases, J lost 2 bases, and 13 bases lay in between. The CDR3 bases are TGTGCCAGCAGTTACAGAACCGGGAGTCCCTACGAGCAGTACTTC. Translation: CASSYRTGSPYEQYF.

The V call is TRBV2, the J call TRBJ1-1; D call uncertain. Trimming left V 2 bases short and J 4 bases short, with 8 bases between. This CDR3 has 13 amino acids. The germline CDR1 and CDR2 sequences are SNHLY and FYNNEI. The CDR3 DNA follows: TGTGCCAGCAGTGAACGCCCGGGCACTGAAGCTTTCTTT. Translation: CASSERPGTEAFF.